This T cell receptor beta chain comes out of a study of T cell responses to AZD1222 COVID-19 vaccine (dated by TCRdb to the early 2020s). For the study in its entirety: TCR sequencing was performed for about 240 trial participants, of whom around 210 were given two doses of AZD1222 and approximately 25 were given two doses of MenACWY control vaccine. Trial participants were enrolled into age subgroups of 18-55, 56-69 and 70-plus years, which contained roughly 140, 27 and 60 TCR-sequenced participants, respectively. Here is what the overall study found, with its caveats: The 56-69-year group was small, and its depth increase did not reach significance, likely because of low power. A significant rise in spike-specific TCR breadth and depth was observed after two AZD1222 doses relative to day 0 and relative to MenACWY recipients. Conclusions about previously exposed vaccinees were limited because only six AZD1222 recipients were SARS-CoV-2 seropositive at baseline. No day 14 peak-response samples were available, so repertoires were characterized only after the peak T cell response. Most participants were white British and females outnumbered males, and the authors suggested that clonal diversity may have been underestimated. The vaccine-associated CD4 TCRs covered the entire spike protein, and the dominant responses fell in regions 160-218 and 743-854. Nearly half of unique spike-specific TCRs reportedly recognized epitopes outside regions mutated in the B.1.351 and B.1.1.7 variants.

The CDR3 regions of human TCRbeta chains were subjected to immunosequencing. The authors' analysis ran thus. Repertoire TCRs were checked for matches against a reference library of SARS-CoV-2-specific TCRs that had been generated using the MIRA antigen-specificity platform. Breadth was defined as the fraction of unique TCRs that were SARS-CoV-2-associated. Depth was defined as the fraction of total T cells that were SARS-CoV-2-associated. Using the MIRA data, each spike-specific TCR was assigned both to the spike region to which the TCR was reactive and to a CD4 or CD8 class. Log10-transformed breadth and depth values were compared by one-way ANOVA with Sidak's multiple comparisons tests. Entries here come from immuneACCESS through TCRdb and include only in-frame sequences with V and J called. Some clones fail to appear in such tables; in the studies checked, an unresolved V gene covers under half of the shortfall, and the cause of the remainder is unknown. That table gives V, J and clone size, and the DNA gave D and trimming. The sample table holds more than 140,000 clones, of which around 88% were seen once. The top ten clones comprise approximately 3.1% of the sample.

Points on this clone: Its target antigen remains unknown. No base-level quality is on record; no much larger clone is a single base apart.

The V end loses 4 bases and the J end loses 7 bases, and a stretch of 20 bases separates them. The CDR3 holds 15 amino acids from the cysteine to the phenylalanine. The DNA shown is the 45-base CDR3, in frame from base 1. Per the germline V gene, SGHRS is the CDR1 and YFSETQ is the CDR2. The time point tag for this specimen amounts to: baseline before first vaccination. The sample's treatment or condition label is to be understood as: meningococcal conjugate vaccine given as trial control. Vaccinee samples came from UK trials COV001 and COV002, including a single-blind randomized controlled phase 2/3 trial of AZD1222 (ChAdOx1 nCoV-19) in healthy adults. For TCRbeta chain sequencing, PBMC samples were collected from trial participants at day 0 and at day 28 after the second dose.

The sequence joins TRBV5-1 to TRBJ1-1, with TRBD1 as a weak D call on 5 bases. Sequenced material: peripheral blood, taken on day 0 of MenACWY control vaccination. The TCR sequence derives from an adult in good health. The CDR3 amino acid sequence is: CASSDTGAQTVEAFF. Here is the DNA: TGCGCCAGCAGCGACACCGGGGCCCAAACGGTTGAAGCTTTCTTT.